This T cell receptor (beta chain) comes out of a study of blood T cells in healthy people across ages. With a J-beta primer mix and a sample-barcoded 5' primer, a second PCR ran 7 to 11 cycles. TCRdb reanalysed the 5' RACE reads using MiXCR and keeps one entry per CDR3 protein. The sample includes around 1.5 million distinct CDR3 sequences, roughly 59% of them seen just once. V lost 11 bases, J lost 9 bases, and 13 bases stayed unmatched. CDR3 length: 14 amino acids. This receptor was taken from a man aged 18 to 35 in good health. The chain is built from TRBV12-3 or TRBV12-4 and TRBJ1-6; 7 positions match TRBD1. Source material: blood. In DNA form, the CDR3 reads TGTGCCTCCCACAGGGGACGTGGTGGTTCACCCCTCCACTTT. Translation: CASHRGRGGSPLHF.